This passage covers 21 T cell receptor beta chains from one sample sequenced in a study of blood T cells in healthy people across ages. For the second PCR, which ran for roughly 7 to 11 cycles, a sample-barcoded 5' primer and a J-beta primer mix were used. Via MiXCR, TCRdb re-called the 5' RACE reads, giving one row per CDR3 protein. This sample has 1.5 million to 2 million distinct CDR3 sequences, with 28% found just once. The specimen sequenced was blood. The receptors here all came from a woman in her 30s in good health.

In its sample, this clonotype was seen once. This sequence may be a read error, since a much larger clone differs from it by one base. The chain carries TRBV5-5 and TRBJ2-1; D gene unclear. V was trimmed by 1 base and J by 12 bases, leaving 14 bases between them. From germline, CDR1 is SGHKS and CDR2 YYEKEE (reference sequence). The CDR3 runs to 13 residues. The CDR3 loop is CASSLIPRDGQFF. DNA for the CDR3: TGTGCCAGCAGCTTGATCCCCCGCGATGGGCAGTTCTTC.

The chain is built from TRBV15 and TRBJ1-2; D is possibly TRBD1 (5 bases). The CDR3 covers 14 residues. Between the trimmed V and J ends, which lost 4 bases and 12 bases, there was a span of 21 bases. The germline V gene has CDR1 LNHNV and CDR2 YYDKDF (reference sequence). CDR3 DNA: TGTGCCACCAGCAACTACGGGGGAATTGGTGGTCACACCTTC. Protein: CATSNYGGIGGHTF.

There are a few counts of this clonotype. This chain uses TRBV12-3 or TRBV12-4 with TRBJ1-4; no definite D call. The ends were cut back, 7 bases at V and 0 bases at J, with 9 bases in the middle. The CDR3 totals 14 residues. DNA of the CDR3: TGTGCCAGCACCACCGCTGCAACTAATGAAAAACTGTTTTTT. This encodes CASTTAATNEKLFF.

Only a few counts were recorded for this clonotype. The chain links TRBV7-9 to TRBJ2-1, with TRBD2 identical over 14 bases. The ends lost 2 bases at V and 8 bases at J; junction bases unmatched: 17. The CDR3 is 20 amino acids. Germline lookup yields CDR1 SEHNR and CDR2 FQNEAQ (reference sequence). CDR3 sequence: CASSLSTGTSGRGVSDEQFF. The CDR3, as DNA: TGTGCCAGCAGCTTATCCACCGGGACTAGCGGGAGAGGCGTTAGCGATGAGCAGTTCTTC.

The sample holds a few counts of this clonotype. V is TRBV19 and J is TRBJ2-3, with TRBD1 identical over 9 bases. This CDR3 spans 18 amino acids. Germline lookup yields CDR1 LNHDA and CDR2 SQIVND (reference sequence). V shed 6 bases, J shed 4 bases, and the junction held 17 bases outside the gene matches. CDR3 residues: CASRTGPVGQGKADTQYF. The DNA of the CDR3 is TGTGCCAGTAGAACCGGTCCGGTCGGACAGGGGAAGGCAGATACGCAGTATTTT.

This clonotype was found a few times. V is TRBV27 and J is TRBJ2-5; TRBD2 matches at 10 bases. Looked up from germline, CDR1 is MNHEY and CDR2 is SMNVEV (reference sequence). Trimming took 4 bases from V and 5 from J; bases not matched to a gene: 13. This CDR3 comprises 17 residues. Written as DNA, the CDR3 is TGTGCCAGCAGTTCCCCCAGGGAGCGGGGGGGCCTTGAGACCCAGTACTTC. This gives the protein CASSSPRERGGLETQYF.

The rearrangement joins TRBV18 to TRBJ1-3; 7 nucleotides agree with TRBD1. The CDR3 sequence is 14 residues long. The V and J ends lost 3 bases and 1 base, in that order; junction bases with no gene match: 0. Germline V gene data show CDR1 as KGHSH and CDR2 as LQKENI. The CDR3 protein is CASSPGQSGNTIYF. CDR3 in DNA: TGTGCCAGCTCACCGGGACAGTCTGGAAACACCATATATTTT. Full variable domain (remainder filled in from reference TRBV18 and TRBJ1-3): NAGVMQNPRHLVRRRGQEARLRCSPMKGHSHVYWYRQLPEEGLKFMVYLQKENIIDESGMPKERFSAEFPKEGPSILRIQQVVRGDSAAYFCASSPGQSGNTIYFGEGSWLTVV.

This clonotype was seen only a few times. The chain employs TRBV20-1 and TRBJ1-5; possible D gene TRBD1, 5 bases. The germline V gene has CDR1 DFQATT and CDR2 SNEGSKA (reference sequence). The CDR3 is 15 amino acids. V was clipped by 0 bases and J by 0 bases, with 9 bases between them. DNA for the CDR3: TGCAGTGCTAGAGATCACGACAGTAGCAATCAGCCCCAGCATTTT. Amino acids: CSARDHDSSNQPQHF.

This CDR3 is CASGGRDRAYGYTF. DNA for the CDR3: TGTGCCAGTGGAGGCCGGGACAGGGCGTATGGCTACACCTTC. V and J are TRBV19 and TRBJ1-2, with TRBD1 matching 9 bases. V lost 8 bases and J lost 5; bases outside the gene matches: 9. The CDR3 contains 14 residues. Germline values: CDR1 LNHDA, CDR2 SQIVND (reference sequence).

This clonotype was observed at least ten times. This sequence joins TRBV4-3 and TRBJ2-7, with D possibly being TRBD2 (6 bases). Between the trimmed V and J ends, which lost 3 bases and 1 base, there was a span of 13 bases. Germline CDR1 and CDR2: LGHNA and YSLEER. This CDR3 region has 15 residues. For the CDR3, the DNA is TGCGCCAGCAGCCAGACCTTAGCGGCGTCCTACGAGCAGTACTTC. It yields the protein CASSQTLAASYEQYF.

A note on this clonotype: At one end, the junction sequence differs from germline, possibly due to a read error. The genes are TRBV7-2 and TRBJ2-1, with D perhaps TRBD1 (5 bases). Germline assignment: CDR1 SGHTA and CDR2 FQGNSA. The CDR3 has 12 residues. The CDR3 nucleotides are TGTGCCTGCAGCCCCCCCCAGGGCATACAGTTCTTC. Its protein product is CACSPPQGIQFF.

This clonotype was detected a few times. The chain joins TRBV27 to TRBJ1-6, with D perhaps matching TRBD1 (6 bases). The length of the CDR3 is 16 residues. Germline V lookup: CDR1 MNHEY, CDR2 SMNVEV (reference sequence). The germline V and J ends were trimmed by 5 bases and 0 bases, with 11 bases remaining between them. CDR3 in amino acids: CASSTPDSSYNSPLHF. The CDR3 DNA is TGTGCCAGCAGTACCCCGGACAGCTCCTATAATTCACCCCTCCACTTT.

This clonotype was seen a handful of times. This may stem from a read error, because a much larger clone lies one nucleotide away. V usage is TRBV10-3 and J usage is TRBJ2-4, with 11 bases identical to TRBD2. With V trimmed by 3 bases and J by 13 bases, 14 bases remained unmatched. The CDR3 has 16 amino acids. Germline V gene data show CDR1 as ENHRY and CDR2 as SYGVKD. The CDR3: CAISDTSGRKYNEQYF. The DNA for the CDR3 is TGTGCCATCAGTGACACTAGCGGGAGAAAGTACAATGAGCAGTACTTC.

The chain couples TRBV3-1 to TRBJ2-3; D is undetermined. The CDR3 consists of 14 residues. Germline V gene data show CDR1 as LGHDT and CDR2 as YNNKEL (reference sequence). V shed 5 bases and J shed 0 bases, with 9 bases lying between them. The chain's CDR3 is CASSWSRSTDTQYF. In DNA form, the CDR3 reads TGTGCCAGCAGCTGGTCCCGTAGCACAGATACGCAGTATTTT.

This clonotype came up a few times. This chain connects TRBV6-2 or TRBV6-3 to TRBJ2-7; 9 bases agree with TRBD2. Germline assignment: CDR1 MNHEY and CDR2 SVGEGT. With V trimmed by 10 bases and J by 6 bases, 4 bases remained unmatched. CDR3 length: 11 residues. The CDR3 spells CAIRTSAEQYF. CDR3 coding DNA: TGTGCCATCAGGACTAGCGCCGAGCAGTACTTC.

The chain has TRBV5-1 and TRBJ2-3; TRBD1 might be the D (5 bases). The CDR3 contains 16 residues. V dropped 2 bases and J dropped 1 base, with 14 bases sitting between them. Germline V gives CDR1 SGHRS, CDR2 YFSETQ. CDR3 region: CASSFTPGSGTDTQYF. CDR3 DNA sequence: TGCGCCAGCAGCTTCACGCCAGGGTCAGGCACAGATACGCAGTATTTT.

Of note for this clonotype: This may stem from a read error, because a much larger clone lies one nucleotide away. The chain recombines TRBV7-2 with TRBJ2-4; D call uncertain. CDR1 is SGHTA and CDR2 is FQGNSA in the germline V gene. The CDR3 spans 13 residues. The V gene lost 10 bases and the J gene lost 5 bases, with 15 bases spanning the gap. This CDR3 is CAIRLSGQNIQYF. CDR3 DNA sequence: TGTGCCATCAGACTTTCCGGTCAAAACATTCAGTACTTC.

Note on this clonotype: Sequence at one end of the junction differs from germline and may be a read error. The rearrangement joins TRBV28 to TRBJ2-1; 8 bases agree with TRBD1. From germline, CDR1 is MDHEN and CDR2 SYDVKM. The CDR3 contains 15 residues. The CDR3 DNA follows: TGTACCAGCAGTTTACGGTCAGGGGGCCTTGGGGAGCAGTTCTTC. Translating it yields CTSSLRSGGLGEQFF.

This clonotype was detected a few times. One junction end does not reproduce the germline sequence, and a read error may be involved. This chain connects TRBV10-3 to TRBJ1-2, with D perhaps TRBD1 (6 bases). Germline CDR1 reads ENHRY; CDR2 reads SYGVKD. This CDR3 is 15 amino acids long. The CDR3 region is CAVRGDTGPVYGYTF. The DNA for the CDR3 is TGTGCCGTCAGGGGAGATACAGGGCCGGTCTATGGCTACACCTTC.

This clonotype was recorded once. The V gene is TRBV11-2, the J gene TRBJ2-4; 7 bases align to TRBD2. This CDR3 comprises 16 residues. Germline V gives CDR1 SGHAT, CDR2 FQNNGV. V shed 1 base, J shed 13 bases, and the junction held 16 bases outside the gene matches. The CDR3 reads CASSLVAGGSYNEQYF. The CDR3 DNA reads TGTGCCAGCAGCTTAGTAGCGGGCGGGTCCTACAATGAGCAGTACTTC.

This chain connects TRBV11-2 to TRBJ2-6; TRBD1 or TRBD2 may be the D gene (5 bases each). This CDR3 is 16 amino acids long. Germline values: CDR1 SGHAT, CDR2 FQNNGV. Between the trimmed V and J ends, which lost 3 bases and 4 bases, there was a span of 13 bases. This CDR3 is CASSLGPYLGANVLTF. CDR3 nucleotides: TGTGCCAGCAGCTTGGGACCCTACCTCGGGGCCAACGTCCTGACTTTC. The full variable domain, completed using reference TRBV11-2 and TRBJ2-6, is EAGVAQSPRYKIIEKRQSVAFWCNPISGHATLYWYQQILGQGPKLLIQFQNNGVVDDSQLPKDRFSAERLKGVDSTLKIQPAKLEDSAVYLCASSLGPYLGANVLTFGAGSRLTVL.